Shown below are 15 T cell receptor beta chains from a single sample sequenced in a study of T-cell reconstitution after alpha-beta-depleted transplantation in children. A library of TCRbeta sequences, prepared with unique molecular identifiers, was generated. MiXCR was run by TCRdb on the PCR reads, yielding one entry per CDR3 protein. The table includes 200,000 to 250,000 distinct CDR3 sequences, approximately 8.4% detected once. The material was PBMCs, mostly from graft donor cells, obtained 360 days after TCRalphabeta/CD19-depleted stem cell transplant. The receptor set was obtained from a male patient aged 2-10 years who had a stem cell transplant for acute myeloid leukemia, so the T cells may come from the graft donor.

This clonotype was observed at least ten times. This rearrangement joins TRBV3-1 to TRBJ2-1; a possible D gene is TRBD2 (6 bases). Germline values: CDR1 LGHDT, CDR2 YNNKEL (reference sequence). Trimming left V 1 base short and J 3 bases short, with 7 bases between. The CDR3 has 14 amino acids. CDR3 DNA sequence: TGTGCCAGCAGCCAAGCAGCGGGCTACAATGAGCAGTTCTTC. Protein product: CASSQAAGYNEQFF.

In nucleotides, the CDR3 is TGCAGCGTTACCCGGGACAGGGTTTCGGGTGAGCAGTTCTTC. Protein sequence: CSVTRDRVSGEQFF. J is TRBJ2-1 and V is TRBV29-1, with 9 bases lining up with TRBD1. Germline CDR1 is SQVTM and CDR2 is ANQGSEA. The length of the CDR3 is 14 residues. With 5 bases clipped from V and 9 bases from J, the junction kept 11 bases outside the gene matches.

This clonotype came up many times. The chain links TRBV12-3 or TRBV12-4 to TRBJ2-1; D is unclear. The CDR3 is 14 amino acids. Between the trimmed V and J ends, which lost 4 bases and 9 bases, there was a span of 16 bases. The CDR3 bases are TGTGCCAGCAGTTCCCCCTTCATGGCGAGTGAGCAGTTCTTC. This gives the protein CASSSPFMASEQFF.

J is TRBJ1-6 and V is TRBV2, with D unresolved. Between the trimmed V and J ends, which lost 6 bases and 8 bases, there was a span of 8 bases. CDR3 length: 12 amino acids. CDR1 is SNHLY, CDR2 FYNNEI, per germline. CDR3: CASRNDDSPLHF. The CDR3 DNA sequence: TGTGCCAGCAGGAACGATGATTCACCCCTCCACTTT.

This clonotype was recorded at least ten times. The genes are TRBV12-3 or TRBV12-4 and TRBJ2-3, with 9 bases matching TRBD1. This CDR3 contains 15 residues. V shed 6 bases, J shed 4 bases, and the junction held 8 bases outside the gene matches. CDR3 region: CASSNPGQGADTQYF. CDR3 bases: TGTGCCAGCAGCAACCCGGGACAGGGCGCAGATACGCAGTATTTT.

This clonotype was recorded a few times. The chain couples TRBV20-1 to TRBJ2-1; D perhaps matches TRBD2 (6 bases). CDR1 and CDR2 from the germline V gene are DFQATT and SNEGSKA (reference sequence). V shed 1 base and J shed 1 base, with 23 bases lying between them. The length of the CDR3 is 19 residues. In nucleotides, the CDR3 is TGCAGTGCTAGAGCCGGTTACATGGCGGGGTTTGTATCCTACAATGAGCAGTTCTTC. Translation gives CSARAGYMAGFVSYNEQFF.

The chain has TRBV2 and TRBJ2-7, with D possibly being TRBD2 (7 bases). V lost 4 bases to trimming and J lost 5 bases, with 15 bases between them. Germline V CDR1 and CDR2: SNHLY, FYNNEI. The CDR3 is 14 amino acids. CDR3 in DNA: TGTGCCAGCAGTGTGGTTGGGGGGGCCCACGAGCAGTACTTC. As protein: CASSVVGGAHEQYF.

J is TRBJ2-5 and V is TRBV12-3 or TRBV12-4; either TRBD1 or TRBD2 may supply D (5 bases each). With 6 bases removed from V and 5 bases from J, the gap between germline ends came to 7 bases. The CDR3 contains 11 residues. The CDR3 loop reads CASSEGETQYF. The CDR3 DNA is TGTGCCAGCAGCGAGGGGGAGACCCAGTACTTC.

The V gene is TRBV29-1, the J gene TRBJ2-3; 8 bases align to TRBD1. Unmatched junction bases numbered 2, after V lost 6 bases and J lost 0 bases. Per germline, CDR1 SQVTM and CDR2 ANQGSEA. This CDR3 is 13 amino acids long. CDR3 nucleotide sequence: TGCAGCGTGGGGACAGGTAGCACAGATACGCAGTATTTT. It is translated as CSVGTGSTDTQYF.

This sequence joins TRBV7-8 and TRBJ2-7; TRBD1 agrees at 10 bases. CDR3 length: 13 amino acids. After removal of 2 bases from V and 6 bases from J, the junction contained 1 base not matched to a gene. Germline CDR1 is SGHVS and CDR2 is FQNEAQ. The CDR3 sequence: CASSLWTGGEQYF. In DNA form, the CDR3 reads TGTGCCAGCAGCTTATGGACAGGGGGCGAGCAGTACTTC.

The table lists this clonotype with a few counts. The gene calls are TRBV15 and TRBJ2-2; D possibly corresponds to TRBD1 (6 bases). Germline CDR1 is LNHNV and CDR2 is YYDKDF (reference sequence). V was cut by 5 bases and J by 1 base, with 8 bases left in between. The CDR3 is 14 residues long. For the CDR3, the DNA is TGTGCCACCAGCGGGACATTGAACACCGGGGAGCTGTTTTTT. Translation: CATSGTLNTGELFF.

A remark on this clonotype: This may be a read error, as it is one base from a much larger clone. V and J are TRBV3-1 and TRBJ1-4, with D uncertain. V was shortened by 0 bases and J by 3 bases, with 11 bases between the two germline ends. The CDR3 contains 16 residues. The germline V gene encodes CDR1 LGHDT and CDR2 YNNKEL (reference sequence). CDR3 sequence: CASSQDPARSNEKLFF. CDR3 in DNA: TGTGCCAGCAGCCAAGATCCCGCACGGTCTAATGAAAAACTGTTTTTT.

This sequence joins TRBV7-3 and TRBJ2-3; D gene uncertain. This CDR3 comprises 14 residues. Deletions cut 3 bases from V and 3 bases from J, with 10 bases between. The germline gives CDR1 SGHTA, CDR2 FQGTGA. CDR3 protein: CASSFLGVTDTQYF. CDR3 in DNA: TGTGCCAGCAGCTTTCTTGGGGTGACAGATACGCAGTATTTT.

This clonotype was seen more than once but under ten times. This chain uses TRBV6-2 or TRBV6-3 with TRBJ2-1, with 10 bases identical to TRBD1. In germline, CDR1 is MNHEY, CDR2 SVGEGT. Losses at the gene ends were 2 bases for V and 7 bases for J; bases not matched to a gene: 8. The CDR3 loop spans 16 amino acids. In DNA, the CDR3 is TGTGCCAGCAGTTACGAGGACAGGGGGTTGTTGAATGAGCAGTTCTTC. It translates to CASSYEDRGLLNEQFF.

This clonotype was observed at least ten times. CDR3 nucleotides: TGCGCCAGCAGCTTGGCTCTAACAGGCACAGATACGCAGTATTTT. This gives the protein CASSLALTGTDTQYF. The rearrangement links TRBV5-1 to TRBJ2-3; D not resolved. From germline, CDR1 is SGHRS and CDR2 YFSETQ. Trimming removed 0 bases from V and 1 base from J, with 9 bases in between. This CDR3 spans 15 amino acids.